A single sample gave rise to the 22 T cell receptor beta chains below, sequenced in a study of identical twins. TCRdb ran MiXCR on the 5' RACE reads and lists one entry per CDR3 protein. The table includes roughly 700,000 distinct CDR3 sequences, roughly 8% detected once. These same records also appear under a second study, on yellow fever vaccine responses in identical twins.

Sequenced sample: PBMCs. Receptors originate from a woman younger than 30 in good health.

This clonotype was seen only a few times. The V and J genes are TRBV11-1 and TRBJ2-3; D may match TRBD1 or TRBD2 (5 bases each). This CDR3 is built from 18 residues. V shed 5 bases and J shed 2 bases, with 23 bases lying between them. CDR1 SGHAT and CDR2 FQDESV come from the germline V gene (reference sequence). CDR3 sequence: CASSTRDAPLGDTDTQYF. Here the CDR3 DNA reads TGTGCCAGCAGCACCCGGGACGCTCCCCTTGGGGACACAGATACGCAGTATTTT.

A few counts support this clonotype. The J gene is TRBJ1-1, the V gene TRBV20-1; D is uncertain. CDR1 and CDR2 from the germline V gene are DFQATT and SNEGSKA (reference sequence). The CDR3 has 12 amino acids. V was trimmed by 2 bases and J by 5 bases, leaving 9 bases between them. The CDR3 loop reads CSARWARTEAFF. CDR3 bases: TGCAGTGCTAGATGGGCGAGGACTGAAGCTTTCTTT.

This clonotype was seen more than once but under ten times. This rearrangement joins TRBV7-8 to TRBJ2-5; D is undetermined. The CDR3 has 15 amino acids. V lost 2 bases and J 4 bases, leaving 14 bases between the germline ends. The germline gives CDR1 SGHVS, CDR2 FQNEAQ. The chain's CDR3 is CASSLRPGVRETQYF. The CDR3 DNA reads TGTGCCAGCAGCTTACGACCCGGAGTTCGAGAGACCCAGTACTTC. Filled out from reference TRBV7-8 and TRBJ2-5, the complete variable domain reads GAGVSQSPRYKVAKRGQDVALRCDPISGHVSLFWYQQALGQGPEFLTYFQNEAQLDKSGLPSDRFFAERPEGSVSTLKIQRTQQEDSAVYLCASSLRPGVRETQYFGPGTRLLVL.

The sample holds many counts of this clonotype. This chain joins TRBV2 and TRBJ2-2; D remains ambiguous. With 4 bases removed from V and 6 bases from J, the gap between germline ends came to 9 bases. The CDR3 totals 13 residues. Germline V gene sequence: CDR1 SNHLY, CDR2 FYNNEI. CDR3 protein: CASSVDTAGELFF. CDR3 nucleotide sequence: TGTGCCAGCAGTGTAGACACGGCCGGGGAGCTGTTTTTT.

The V and J genes are TRBV6-1 and TRBJ2-3; D perhaps matches TRBD2 (7 bases). Germline lookup yields CDR1 MNHNS and CDR2 SASEGT. The V end was cut by 9 bases, the J end by 8 bases, with 18 bases between. This CDR3 comprises 13 residues. The CDR3 bases are TGTGCCAGTCGGGGGGCAGGCGTATTTACGCAGTATTTT. Translation: CASRGAGVFTQYF.

This clonotype was seen ten or more times. The chain joins TRBV25-1 to TRBJ2-5, with D possibly TRBD2 on 6 matching bases. This CDR3 has 15 residues. From germline, CDR1 is MGHDK and CDR2 SYGVNS. V was trimmed by 2 bases and J by 2 bases, leaving 12 bases between them. DNA for the CDR3: TGTGCCAGCAGTGAAGTTAGCGGAGTTCAAGAGACCCAGTACTTC. Amino acids: CASSEVSGVQETQYF.

This clonotype has ten or more counts. In nucleotides, the CDR3 is TGCAGCGTTGGCAGGGGGTCCTACAATGAGCAGTTCTTC. It is translated as CSVGRGSYNEQFF. The J gene is TRBJ2-1, the V gene TRBV29-1, with 7 nucleotides matching TRBD1. V shed 4 bases and J 1 base; nucleotides not matched to a gene: 1. CDR1 is SQVTM and CDR2 is ANQGSEA in the germline V gene. The CDR3 length is 13 residues.

The table lists this clonotype with many counts. The rearrangement joins TRBV12-3 or TRBV12-4 to TRBJ2-7, with TRBD2 as a possible D gene (5 bases). The CDR3 has 14 amino acids. V lost 4 bases, J lost 2 bases, and 12 bases lay in between. The CDR3 nucleotides read TGTGCCAGCAGTTCGGAGGACGGAGCCTACGAGCAGTACTTC. This gives the protein CASSSEDGAYEQYF.

This clonotype was detected only a few times. The rearrangement joins TRBV4-3 to TRBJ2-2; the D is unclear. CDR3 length: 14 amino acids. Germline-derived CDR1 and CDR2 are LGHNA and YSLEER. V dropped 3 bases and J dropped 7 bases, with 12 bases sitting between them. CDR3: CASSQYLGGGELFF. CDR3 DNA: TGCGCCAGCAGCCAGTACCTGGGCGGCGGGGAGCTGTTTTTT.

Many counts were recorded for this clonotype. The gene calls are TRBV7-9 and TRBJ2-1; D not certain. The CDR3 totals 16 residues. Germline V gene data show CDR1 as SEHNR and CDR2 as FQNEAQ (reference sequence). The V end lost 6 bases, the J end lost 5 bases, and 20 bases lay between the germline ends. CDR3 DNA sequence: TGTGCCAGCAGTCACCCGTTAGGAACGGCTAACAATGAGCAGTTCTTC. Its protein is CASSHPLGTANNEQFF.

This chain links TRBV7-2 with TRBJ2-7; no definite D call. The germline V gene has CDR1 SGHTA and CDR2 FQGNSA. This CDR3 spans 16 amino acids. Between the trimmed V and J ends, which lost 1 base and 5 bases, there was a span of 18 bases. CDR3 in DNA: TGTGCCAGCAGCTTAGTTAGTTTAGGGTCGGCCGACGAGCAGTACTTC. This gives the protein CASSLVSLGSADEQYF.

This clonotype was recorded at least ten times. This sequence joins TRBV7-8 and TRBJ2-3; 7 nucleotides line up with TRBD2. V gave up 5 bases and J gave up 2 bases; unmatched junction bases: 7. This CDR3 region has 15 residues. Germline CDR1 SGHVS, CDR2 FQNEAQ. CDR3 loop: CASSGGDYLTDTQYF. CDR3 DNA sequence: TGTGCCAGCAGCGGGGGGGACTATCTCACAGATACGCAGTATTTT.

As for this clonotype: This sequence may be a read error, since a much larger clone differs from it by one base. The CDR3 bases are TGTGCCAGCGGGGGGCGCACAGATACGCAGTATTTT. The encoded protein is CASGGRTDTQYF. The rearrangement joins TRBV2 to TRBJ2-3; D tentatively fits TRBD1 or TRBD2 (6 bases each). This CDR3 is built from 12 residues. Germline assignment: CDR1 SNHLY and CDR2 FYNNEI. Trimming took off 8 bases at V and 1 base at J, with 7 bases between the two ends.

In this sample, this clonotype turned up many times. This chain connects TRBV24-1 to TRBJ1-4; a possible D gene is TRBD1 (6 bases). In germline, CDR1 is KGHDR, CDR2 SFDVKD. Trimming took 0 bases from V and 6 from J, leaving 13 bases between them. The CDR3 totals 16 residues. The CDR3 nucleotides are TGTGCCACCAGTGATTTGAAAGGGACATCTCATGAAAAACTGTTTTTT. This translates into CATSDLKGTSHEKLFF.

The chain links TRBV7-9 to TRBJ2-3, with 7 nucleotides matching TRBD2. Germline V gene lookup returns CDR1 SEHNR and CDR2 FQNEAQ (reference sequence). The CDR3 runs to 17 residues. V was clipped by 1 base and J by 0 bases; unmatched bases: 7. CDR3 bases: TGTGCCAGCAGCTTAGGGCCCAGCGGGACTAGCACAGATACGCAGTATTTT. Its translation is CASSLGPSGTSTDTQYF.

This clonotype came up a few times. The rearrangement uses TRBV28 and TRBJ2-7, with D hard to call. From germline, CDR1 is MDHEN and CDR2 SYDVKM. Trimming took 7 bases from V and 7 from J, leaving 17 bases between them. This CDR3 has 13 amino acids. DNA for the CDR3: TGTGCCAGCACCTCGGGTAGGGCCCTGGAGCAGTACTTC. Translated: CASTSGRALEQYF.

This clonotype has more than one count but fewer than ten. V usage is TRBV19 and J usage is TRBJ1-2, with D tentatively TRBD1 (6 bases). The CDR3 has 14 residues. Per the germline V gene, CDR1 is LNHDA and CDR2 is SQIVND (reference sequence). V gave up 5 bases and J gave up 8 bases, with 18 bases separating them. Here the CDR3 DNA reads TGTGCCAGTAGTCGAAAGGCGGGGGCCGGCGGCTACACCTTC. Its translation: CASSRKAGAGGYTF.

This clonotype was observed many times. J is TRBJ2-1 and V is TRBV29-1; D call uncertain. CDR1 is SQVTM, CDR2 ANQGSEA, per germline. This CDR3 is built from 15 residues. The ends were cut back, 6 bases at V and 3 bases at J, with 18 bases in the middle. The CDR3 protein is CSVLGALKYYNEQFF. The CDR3, as DNA: TGCAGCGTGCTAGGAGCTCTTAAGTACTACAATGAGCAGTTCTTC.

The V gene is TRBV9, the J gene TRBJ2-3; perhaps TRBD1 as D (5 bases). This CDR3 has 13 amino acids. The V gene's germline CDR1 is SGDLS and CDR2 YYNGEE. Trimming stripped 8 bases from V and 2 bases from J, with 12 bases between. DNA of the CDR3: TGTGCCAGATCAGGGTCAATCACAGATACGCAGTATTTT. Its protein is CARSGSITDTQYF.

This clonotype appeared many times. In DNA, the CDR3 is TGTGCCAGCAGCTCCAAGGCCCACGAGCAGTACTTC. Encoded protein: CASSSKAHEQYF. The chain uses TRBV12-3 or TRBV12-4 and TRBJ2-7; D is unresolved. V dropped 6 bases and J dropped 5 bases, with 11 bases sitting between them. The CDR3 spans 12 residues.

The genes are TRBV27 and TRBJ2-5, with TRBD1 identical over 10 bases. V was pared by 4 bases and J by 7 bases, with 3 bases of the junction left unmatched. CDR3 size: 13 residues. Looked up from germline, CDR1 is MNHEY and CDR2 is SMNVEV (reference sequence). For the CDR3, the DNA is TGTGCCAGCAGTTCGACAGGGGGCTGGACCCAGTACTTC. It codes for CASSSTGGWTQYF.

In this sample, this clonotype turned up a few times. This rearrangement joins TRBV20-1 to TRBJ2-5; maybe TRBD1 (6 bases). This CDR3 is 13 amino acids long. V lost 3 bases to trimming and J lost 5 bases, with 13 bases between them. The germline V gene has CDR1 DFQATT and CDR2 SNEGSKA (reference sequence). The CDR3 loop reads CSASLSQGETQYF. Here the CDR3 DNA reads TGCAGTGCTAGCCTCTCGCAGGGGGAGACCCAGTACTTC.